This T cell receptor (beta chain) was sequenced for a study of T-cell reconstitution after alpha-beta-depleted transplantation in children. Study results and caveats: T-cell counts and diversity at one year following transplant were attributed mainly to newly produced T cells. Some patients showed high day-60 TCRbeta diversity, which derived from surviving recipient T cells and thymic progenitors. Approximately two months post-transplant, alpha-beta T cells reportedly originated from several hundred expanded graft clones.

Details on this clonotype: As yet, its antigen is unknown.

Preparation of the TCRbeta library was carried out with unique molecular identifiers. TCRdb re-called the PCR reads with MiXCR, one entry per CDR3 protein. The sample lists approximately 500,000 distinct CDR3 sequences, about 10% occurring once. CDR1 is LNHNV, CDR2 YYDKDF, per germline (reference sequence). This CDR3 has 14 residues. J gave up 7 bases and V 2 bases, and 4 bases lay outside the gene matches. The material was PBMCs, obtained before TCRalphabeta/CD19-depleted stem cell transplant. This sequence was found in a child aged 2-15 years with inherited bone marrow failure, due to receive a stem cell transplant. The gene calls are TRBV15 and TRBJ1-5; TRBD1 aligns across 8 bases. The CDR3 reads CATSRQGAGQPQHF. The CDR3, as DNA: TGTGCCACCAGCAGACAGGGGGCAGGGCAGCCCCAGCATTTT.